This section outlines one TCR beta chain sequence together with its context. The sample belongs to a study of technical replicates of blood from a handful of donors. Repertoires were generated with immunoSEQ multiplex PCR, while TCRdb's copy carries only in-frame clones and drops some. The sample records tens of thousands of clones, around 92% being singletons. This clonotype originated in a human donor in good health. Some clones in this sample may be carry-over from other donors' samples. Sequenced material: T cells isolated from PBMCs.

In DNA form, the CDR3 reads TGCGCCAGCAGCCGGGGGGATACGCAGTATTTT. Translating it yields CASSRGDTQYF. The chain is built from TRBV5-1 and TRBJ2-3; weak D call: TRBD2 (6 bases). The germline V gene encodes CDR1 SGHRS and CDR2 YFSETQ. V lost 4 bases to trimming and J lost 6 bases, with 6 bases between them. The CDR3 covers 11 residues. Full variable domain (remainder filled in from reference TRBV5-1 and TRBJ2-3): KAGVTQTPRYLIKTRGQQVTLSCSPISGHRSVSWYQQTPGQGLQFLFEYFSETQRNKGNFPGRFSGRQFSNSRSEMNVSTLELGDSALYLCASSRGDTQYFGPGTRLTVL.